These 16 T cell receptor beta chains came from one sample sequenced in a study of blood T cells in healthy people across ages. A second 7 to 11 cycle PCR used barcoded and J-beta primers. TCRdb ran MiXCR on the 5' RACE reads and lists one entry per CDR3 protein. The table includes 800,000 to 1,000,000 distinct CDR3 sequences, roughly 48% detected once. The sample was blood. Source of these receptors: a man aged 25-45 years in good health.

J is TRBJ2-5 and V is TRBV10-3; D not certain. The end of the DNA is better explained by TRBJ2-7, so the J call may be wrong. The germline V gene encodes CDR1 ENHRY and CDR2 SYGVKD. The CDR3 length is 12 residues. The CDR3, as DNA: TGTGCCATCAGTGAGACAGTGGACGAGCAGTACTTC. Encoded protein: CAISETVDEQYF.

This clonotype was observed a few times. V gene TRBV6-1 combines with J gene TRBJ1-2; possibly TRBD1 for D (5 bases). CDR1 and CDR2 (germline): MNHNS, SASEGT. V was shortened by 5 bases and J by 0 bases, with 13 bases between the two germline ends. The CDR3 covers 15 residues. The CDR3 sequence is CASSLPGLPNYGYTF. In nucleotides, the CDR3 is TGTGCCAGCAGTCTACCGGGGCTCCCTAACTATGGCTACACCTTC.

The CDR3 sequence: CASSLRQGASPEQYF. Here the CDR3 DNA reads TGTGCCAGCAGCCTGAGACAGGGCGCCTCTCCCGAGCAGTACTTC. The genes are TRBV6-5 and TRBJ2-7, with 7 nucleotides matching TRBD1. Germline V gene lookup returns CDR1 MNHEY and CDR2 SVGAGI. The V and J ends lost 6 bases and 6 bases, in that order; junction bases with no gene match: 14. CDR3 length: 15 residues.

The CDR3 nucleotides read TGTGCCAGCAGTTTATGGACAGGGCTGGGGAATCAGCCCCAGCATTTT. It yields the protein CASSLWTGLGNQPQHF. The chain links TRBV28 to TRBJ1-5; TRBD1 matches at 7 bases. Germline V gene lookup returns CDR1 MDHEN and CDR2 SYDVKM. This CDR3 spans 16 amino acids. Germline trimming cut 0 bases from V and 4 bases from J; bases unmatched to any gene: 6.

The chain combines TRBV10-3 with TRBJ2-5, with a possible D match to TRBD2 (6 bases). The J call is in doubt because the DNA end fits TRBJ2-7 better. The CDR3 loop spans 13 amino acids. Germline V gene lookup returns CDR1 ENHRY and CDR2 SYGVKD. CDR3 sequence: CAIWRGENYEQYF. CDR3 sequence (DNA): TGTGCCATCTGGAGGGGAGAAAACTACGAGCAGTACTTC.

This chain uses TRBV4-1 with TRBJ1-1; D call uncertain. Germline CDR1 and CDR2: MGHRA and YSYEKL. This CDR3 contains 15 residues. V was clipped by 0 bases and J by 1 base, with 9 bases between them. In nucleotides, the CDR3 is TGCGCCAGCAGCCAAGATGTACCGGCGAACACTGAAGCTTTCTTT. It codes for CASSQDVPANTEAFF.

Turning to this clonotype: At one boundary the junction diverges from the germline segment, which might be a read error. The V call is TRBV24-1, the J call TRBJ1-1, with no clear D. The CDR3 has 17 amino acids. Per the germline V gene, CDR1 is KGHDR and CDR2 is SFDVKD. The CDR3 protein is CATSDGRAGYMNTGAFF. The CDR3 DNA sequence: TGTGCCACCAGTGATGGGAGAGCCGGGTACATGAACACTGGAGCTTTCTTT.

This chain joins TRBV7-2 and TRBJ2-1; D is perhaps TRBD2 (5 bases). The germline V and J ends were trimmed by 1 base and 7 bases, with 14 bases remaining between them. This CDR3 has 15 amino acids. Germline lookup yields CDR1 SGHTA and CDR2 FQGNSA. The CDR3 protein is CASSLEMGSGNEQFF. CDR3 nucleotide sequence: TGTGCCAGCAGCTTAGAGATGGGCTCGGGGAATGAGCAGTTCTTC. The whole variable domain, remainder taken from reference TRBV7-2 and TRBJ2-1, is GAGVSQSPSNKVTEKGKDVELRCDPISGHTALYWYRQSLGQGLEFLIYFQGNSAPDKSGLPSDRFSAERTGGSVSTLTIQRTQQEDSAVYLCASSLEMGSGNEQFFGPGTRLTVL.

CDR3 region: CASSRKLAGGTDTQYF. In DNA, the CDR3 is TGTGCCAGCAGCCGAAAACTAGCGGGGGGCACAGATACGCAGTATTTT. This sequence joins TRBV3-1 and TRBJ2-3; TRBD2 aligns across 11 bases. CDR3 length: 16 residues. With 4 bases clipped from V and 1 base from J, the junction kept 4 bases outside the gene matches. CDR1 is LGHDT and CDR2 is YNNKEL in the germline V gene (reference sequence).

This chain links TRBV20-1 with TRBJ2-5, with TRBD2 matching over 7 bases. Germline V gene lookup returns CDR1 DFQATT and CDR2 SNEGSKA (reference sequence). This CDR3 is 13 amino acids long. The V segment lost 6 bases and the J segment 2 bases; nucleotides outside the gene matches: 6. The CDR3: CSAPGGRQETQYF. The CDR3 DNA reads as TGCAGTGCCCCGGGGGGTAGACAAGAGACCCAGTACTTC.

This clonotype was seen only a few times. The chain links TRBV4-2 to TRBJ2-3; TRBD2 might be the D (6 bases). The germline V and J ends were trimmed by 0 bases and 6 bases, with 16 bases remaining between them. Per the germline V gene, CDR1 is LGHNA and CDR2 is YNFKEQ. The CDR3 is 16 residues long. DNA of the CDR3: TGTGCCAGCAGCCAAGAGGTTAGGAGCGGAGGGGATACGCAGTATTTT. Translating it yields CASSQEVRSGGDTQYF.

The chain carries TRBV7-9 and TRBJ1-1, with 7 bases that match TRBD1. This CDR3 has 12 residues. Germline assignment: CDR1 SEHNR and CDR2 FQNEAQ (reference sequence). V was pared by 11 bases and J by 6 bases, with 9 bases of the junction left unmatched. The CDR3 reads CAGDREGSEAFF. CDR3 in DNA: TGTGCCGGCGACAGGGAGGGGTCTGAAGCTTTCTTT.

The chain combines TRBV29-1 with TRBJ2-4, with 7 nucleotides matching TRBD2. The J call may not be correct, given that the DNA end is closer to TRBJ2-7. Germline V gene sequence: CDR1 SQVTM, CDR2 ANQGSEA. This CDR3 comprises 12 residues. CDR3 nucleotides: TGCAGCGCTGGGACTACCGCTTACGAGCAGTACTTC. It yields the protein CSAGTTAYEQYF.

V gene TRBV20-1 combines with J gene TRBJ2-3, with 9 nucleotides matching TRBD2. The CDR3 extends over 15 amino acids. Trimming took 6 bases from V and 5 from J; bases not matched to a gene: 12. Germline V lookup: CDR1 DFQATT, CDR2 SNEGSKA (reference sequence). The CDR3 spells CSAHPSGGSQDTQYF. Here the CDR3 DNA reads TGCAGTGCCCACCCCAGCGGGGGGTCCCAAGATACGCAGTATTTT.

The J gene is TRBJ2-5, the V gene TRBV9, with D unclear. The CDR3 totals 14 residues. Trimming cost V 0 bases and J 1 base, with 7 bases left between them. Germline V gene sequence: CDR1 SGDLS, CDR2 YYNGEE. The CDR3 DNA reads TGTGCCAGCAGCGTAGCCTGGACCCAAGAGACCCAGTACTTC. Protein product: CASSVAWTQETQYF.

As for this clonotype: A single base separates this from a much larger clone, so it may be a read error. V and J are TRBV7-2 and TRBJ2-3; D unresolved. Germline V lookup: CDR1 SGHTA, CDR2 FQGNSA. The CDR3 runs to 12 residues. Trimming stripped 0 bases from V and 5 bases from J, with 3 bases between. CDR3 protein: CASSLAKDTQYF. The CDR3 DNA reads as TGTGCCAGCAGCTTAGCAAAAGATACGCAGTATTTT.